A selection of T cell receptor beta chains follows, all from one sample in a study of T cell repertoires in aging, cancer and after chemotherapy. TCRdb independently ran MiXCR on the multiplex PCR reads; one entry per CDR3 protein. There are about 12,000 distinct CDR3 sequences in the sample; approximately 30% occur only once, and 10% lies in the top ten. The sequencing sample was made of blood. The receptor set was obtained from a human donor in good health. The donor label of this sample is uncertain. Each CDR3 is given with its conserved first and last residue. The D gene is left open where the match is weak. Clone size is given for some rows only: seen once, a few or many times, or a class if the clone is expanded.

NA	NA	TRBV27	TRBJ2-3	CASSLGPGRTPDTQYF	TGTGCCAGCAGTTTGGGCCCCGGGAGAACGCCAGATACGCAGTATTTT
TRBD1	few	TRBV18	TRBJ2-1	CASSPGTGIYNEQFF	TGTGCCAGCTCACCCGGGACAGGGATCTACAATGAGCAGTTCTTC
NA	NA	TRBV7-9	TRBJ1-1	CASPGGLGTEAFF	TGTGCCAGCCCGGGGGGGTTGGGCACTGAAGCTTTCTTT
NA	NA	TRBV6-4	TRBJ2-3	CASRETGTVQDTQYF	TGTGCCAGCAGGGAAACAGGGACTGTTCAAGATACGCAGTATTTT
TRBD1	NA	TRBV5-6	TRBJ1-5	CASSLQGISQPQHF	TGTGCCAGCAGCCTACAGGGGATAAGTCAGCCCCAGCATTTT
TRBD2	few	TRBV5-4	TRBJ2-5	CASSLTGLAEETQYF	TGTGCCAGCAGCTTGACGGGACTAGCGGAAGAGACCCAGTACTTC
NA	few	TRBV20-1	TRBJ1-4	CSARDGRGEKLFF	TGCAGTGCTAGAGATGGGAGGGGGGAAAAACTGTTTTTT
NA	NA	TRBV12-3/TRBV12-4	TRBJ1-2	CASSLSAGYYGYTF	TGTGCCAGCAGTTTGTCGGCAGGGTACTATGGCTACACCTTC
NA	few	TRBV19	TRBJ1-2	CASSMVDRGYTF	TGTGCCAGTAGTATGGTGGACCGTGGCTACACCTTC
TRBD2	NA	TRBV6-5	TRBJ2-1	CAGSLLAGEPHEQFF	TGTGCCGGCAGCCTGCTAGCGGGGGAGCCTCATGAGCAGTTCTTC
TRBD2	few	TRBV19	TRBJ2-5	CATREGRSETQYF	TGTGCCACCCGGGAGGGGCGATCGGAGACCCAGTACTTC
NA	once	TRBV18	TRBJ1-1	CASSPRRGDWTTEAFF	TGTGCCAGCTCACCACGGAGGGGGGATTGGACCACTGAAGCTTTCTTT
NA	NA	TRBV19	TRBJ2-5	CASTPRSGLETQYF	TGTGCCAGTACCCCCAGGTCGGGGCTCGAGACCCAGTACTTC
NA	NA	TRBV12-3/TRBV12-4	TRBJ2-3	CAISESSLLGDTQYF	TGTGCCATCAGTGAGTCCAGTCTTCTGGGAGATACGCAGTATTTT
TRBD1	NA	TRBV29-1	TRBJ2-5	CSTRPQGADQETQYF	TGCAGCACACGACCACAGGGGGCTGACCAAGAGACCCAGTACTTC
TRBD1	NA	TRBV20-1	TRBJ1-3	CSARDLSGGRGSGNTIYF	TGCAGTGCTAGAGATTTATCAGGGGGAAGGGGATCTGGAAACACCATATATTTT
NA	NA	TRBV12-3/TRBV12-4	TRBJ1-4	CASSRRKNEKLFF	TGTGCCAGCAGTCGACGAAAAAATGAAAAACTGTTTTTT
NA	NA	TRBV11-1	TRBJ1-1	CASSSPGGVLWGTEAFF	TGTGCCAGCAGCTCCCCTGGCGGGGTCCTTTGGGGGACTGAAGCTTTCTTT
TRBD1	few	TRBV18	TRBJ1-2	CASSAQDRDRGYTF	TGTGCCAGCTCAGCACAGGACAGGGATCGGGGCTACACCTTC
NA	NA	TRBV6-5	TRBJ1-4	CASRPVATTNEKLFF	TGTGCCAGCAGGCCGGTGGCTACAACTAATGAAAAACTGTTTTTT
TRBD1	NA	TRBV20-1	TRBJ1-2	CSARGQGAGYGYTF	TGCAGTGCTAGAGGCCAGGGGGCTGGGTATGGCTACACCTTC
NA	few	TRBV20-1	TRBJ2-7	CSASSGSKQYF	TGCAGTGCTTCCTCTGGGAGCAAGCAGTACTTC
TRBD1	NA	TRBV6-4	TRBJ1-2	CASSQTGGLWYGYTF	TGTGCCAGCAGCCAAACAGGGGGGCTCTGGTATGGCTACACCTTC
NA	few	TRBV19	TRBJ1-4	CASSTGGPSYEKLFF	TGTGCCAGTAGTACCGGGGGACCGTCCTACGAAAAACTGTTTTTT